The present T cell receptor beta chain was sequenced within a study of regulatory T cells in long-lasting Graves disease. Broader study findings: Newly diagnosed Graves' patients had higher TCR diversity than persistent ones.

The germline CDR1 and CDR2 sequences are SGHVS and FQNEAQ. V trimming: 4 bases; J trimming: 6 bases; junction bases outside the gene matches: 6. The CDR3 totals 16 residues. This clonotype was counted many times. Its target is unknown. Time point defined: newly diagnosed GD, antithyroid drugs for less than 3 months. Scientists built the TCR library using RNA that was extracted from PBMCs. The authors built TCR beta libraries using iRepertoire HTBI primers and Arm-PCR of CDR3 regions. TCRdb ran MiXCR on the multiplex PCR reads and lists one entry per CDR3 protein. The table shows some 370,000 distinct CDR3 sequences, with about 11% occurring only once. This same sample was also part of a study on T cells in Graves' hyperthyroidism and ophthalmopathy. According to that study: Aged 18 to 65, the patients had hyperthyroidism that was newly diagnosed and had lasted under 2 months. Model predictions of ophthalmopathy came a median approximately 6 months before onset.

The source of this sequence is a woman between 18 and 29 years old with Graves disease. The rearrangement uses TRBV7-8 and TRBJ1-6; 10 nucleotides match TRBD1. The sample consisted of peripheral blood mononuclear cells (PBMCs), taken at new diagnosis, from a patient treated with antithyroid drugs. The DNA of the CDR3 is TGTGCCAGCAGCTCCCCCGGGGACAGGGGTAATTCACCCCTCCACTTT. Amino acid sequence: CASSSPGDRGNSPLHF.